This TCR beta chain came from a study of monozygotic twins with inflammatory bowel disease. TCRdb re-called the 5' RACE reads and shows each CDR3 protein once, DNA omitted. The listing records a few hundred thousand distinct CDR3 sequences. The CDR3 spans 12 residues. V gene TRBV23-1 combines with J gene TRBJ2-7. TRBV23-1 is reported as an ORF; its role is uncertain. The receptor's source is a human donor with ulcerative colitis or Crohn's disease, or a healthy co-twin of an affected twin (not recorded which). The sequencing sample was made of blood. CDR3: CASSQSRVKQYF.